The rows below give T cell receptor beta chains drawn from one sample of a study of identical twins. TCRdb fed the 5' RACE reads into MiXCR, producing one record per CDR3 protein. The data contain under 900,000 distinct CDR3 sequences, 9% to 15% of them singletons. These data were also filed under a second study, of yellow fever vaccine responses in identical twins.

The sample comprised PBMCs. All receptors come from a young woman in good health. The CDR3 runs from the conserved cysteine through the conserved F or W.

TRBV4-2	TRBJ2-1	CASSQEIAGGRNEQFF
TRBV18	TRBJ2-5	CASSPSLFQETQYF
TRBV6-1	TRBJ2-7	CASSEGLAAPYEQYF
TRBV12-3/TRBV12-4	TRBJ1-5	CASSFAGQVNQPQHF
TRBV20-1	TRBJ2-1	CSARDSNRRNEQFF
TRBV9	TRBJ2-1	CASSVAGGCEQFF
TRBV19	TRBJ2-1	CASTVLAGTNEQFF
TRBV27	TRBJ1-1	CASSLFQRGANTEAFF
TRBV15	TRBJ2-5	CATSRGLAGEETQYF
TRBV5-1	TRBJ1-2	CASTLQPGLDYGYTF
TRBV10-3	TRBJ2-3	CAISEPGGPDTQYF
TRBV7-9	TRBJ2-3	CASSLGATGTDTQYF
TRBV19	TRBJ1-1	CASSIGGNTEAFF
TRBV20-1	TRBJ1-6	CSASPGTDNSPLHF
TRBV3-1	TRBJ2-5	CASSQDRLAGGGETQYF
TRBV20-1	TRBJ2-5	CSATWTGGLETQYF
TRBV28	TRBJ2-1	CASNPTGNNEQFF
TRBV4-1	TRBJ2-2	CASSQENQNTGELFF
TRBV6-5	TRBJ2-1	CASSYLGLAGVLYNEQLF
TRBV20-1	TRBJ2-5	CSAPGPSETQYF
TRBV24-1	TRBJ2-7	CATRGGGEWYEQYF
TRBV11-2	TRBJ2-3	CASSLFAGGPVTDTQYF
TRBV7-9	TRBJ2-5	CASSHSRLAGLETQYF
TRBV5-1	TRBJ2-2	CASSLGGTVKNTGELFF
TRBV14	TRBJ2-1	CASSLYGIPRRDNEQFF
TRBV24-1	TRBJ2-7	CATSDRLAGEEQYF
TRBV12-3/TRBV12-4	TRBJ2-6	CAVRLGSGANVLTF
TRBV19	TRBJ2-5	CASDPGRPGQTQYF
TRBV12-3/TRBV12-4	TRBJ2-5	CASSLADVETQYF
TRBV3-1	TRBJ2-1	CASSQTQLAGAYNEQFF
TRBV24-1	TRBJ1-5	CATSGQGAPYSNQPQHF
TRBV12-3/TRBV12-4	TRBJ2-7	CASSSQRRSYEQYF
TRBV7-6	TRBJ1-1	CASSLRIGQGMNTEAFF
TRBV7-6	TRBJ2-1	CASSPGPGTGVGEQFF
TRBV4-1	TRBJ2-1	CASSQAPALAGGYNEQFF